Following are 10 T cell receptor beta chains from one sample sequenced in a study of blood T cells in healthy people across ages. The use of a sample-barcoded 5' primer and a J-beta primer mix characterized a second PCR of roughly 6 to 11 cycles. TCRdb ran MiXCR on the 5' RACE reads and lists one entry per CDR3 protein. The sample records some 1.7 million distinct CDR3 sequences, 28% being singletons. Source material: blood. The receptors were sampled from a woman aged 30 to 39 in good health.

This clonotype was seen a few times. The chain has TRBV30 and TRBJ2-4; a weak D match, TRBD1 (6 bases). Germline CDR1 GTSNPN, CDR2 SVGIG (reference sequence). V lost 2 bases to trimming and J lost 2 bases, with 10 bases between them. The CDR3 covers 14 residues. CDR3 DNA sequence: TGTGCCTGGAGTCTAAGGGGGTCCAAAAACATTCAGTACTTC. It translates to CAWSLRGSKNIQYF. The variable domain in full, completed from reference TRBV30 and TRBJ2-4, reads SQTIHQWPATLVQPVGSPLSLECTVEGTSNPNLYWYRQAAGRGLQLLFYSVGIGQISSEVPQNLSASRPQDRQFILSSKKLLLSDSGFYLCAWSLRGSKNIQYFGAGTRLSVL.

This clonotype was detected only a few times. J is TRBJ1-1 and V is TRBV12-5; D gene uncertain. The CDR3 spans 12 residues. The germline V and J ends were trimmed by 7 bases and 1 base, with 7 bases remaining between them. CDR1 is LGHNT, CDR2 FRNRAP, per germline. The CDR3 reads CASAPANTEAFF. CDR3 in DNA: TGTGCTAGTGCCCCGGCGAACACTGAAGCTTTCTTT.

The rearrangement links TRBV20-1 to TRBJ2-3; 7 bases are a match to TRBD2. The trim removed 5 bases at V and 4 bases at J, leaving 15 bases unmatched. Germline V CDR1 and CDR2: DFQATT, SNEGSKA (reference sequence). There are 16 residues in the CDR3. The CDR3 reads CSAASQWFLAADTQYF. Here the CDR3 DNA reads TGCAGTGCTGCATCGCAGTGGTTCCTAGCGGCAGATACGCAGTATTTT.

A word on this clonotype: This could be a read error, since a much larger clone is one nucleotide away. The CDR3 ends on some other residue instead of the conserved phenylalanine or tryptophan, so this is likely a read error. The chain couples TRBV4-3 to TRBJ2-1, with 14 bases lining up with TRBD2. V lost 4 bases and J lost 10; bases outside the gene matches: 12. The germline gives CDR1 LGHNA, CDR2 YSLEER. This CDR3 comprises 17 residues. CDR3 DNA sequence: TGCGCCAGCAGCCCCGGTGGGGGACTAGCGGGAGTGGACGAGCAGTTCTGC. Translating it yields CASSPGGGLAGVDEQFC.

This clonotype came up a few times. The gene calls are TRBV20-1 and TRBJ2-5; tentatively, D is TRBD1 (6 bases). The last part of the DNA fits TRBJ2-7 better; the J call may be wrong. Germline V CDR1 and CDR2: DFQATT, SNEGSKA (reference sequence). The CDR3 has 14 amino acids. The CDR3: CSAHTGTNAYEQYF. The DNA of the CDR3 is TGCAGTGCGCATACCGGGACAAATGCTTACGAGCAGTACTTC.

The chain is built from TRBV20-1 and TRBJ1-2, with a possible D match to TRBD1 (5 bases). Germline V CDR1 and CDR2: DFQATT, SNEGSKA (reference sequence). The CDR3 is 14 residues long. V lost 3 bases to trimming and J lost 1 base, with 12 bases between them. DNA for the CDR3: TGCAGTGCTAGGGGGCAGACTGTTAACTATGGCTACACCTTC. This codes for CSARGQTVNYGYTF.

The CDR3 here is CASTSVGYGYGYTF. The CDR3 DNA follows: TGTGCCAGCACCTCTGTCGGGTATGGCTATGGCTACACCTTC. The gene calls are TRBV12-3 or TRBV12-4 and TRBJ1-2; D is undetermined. The CDR3 has 14 amino acids. V was trimmed by 7 bases and J by 4 bases, leaving 16 bases between them.

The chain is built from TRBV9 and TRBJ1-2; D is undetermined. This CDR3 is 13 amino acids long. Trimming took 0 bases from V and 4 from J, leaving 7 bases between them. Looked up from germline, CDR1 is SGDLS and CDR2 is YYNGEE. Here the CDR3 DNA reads TGTGCCAGCAGCGTAGGGAGTCCCTATGGCTACACCTTC. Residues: CASSVGSPYGYTF. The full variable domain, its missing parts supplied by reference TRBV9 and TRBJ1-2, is DSGVTQTPKHLITATGQRVTLRCSPRSGDLSVYWYQQSLDQGLQFLIQYYNGEERAKGNILERFSAQQFPDLHSELNLSSLELGDSALYFCASSVGSPYGYTFGSGTRLTVV.

CDR3: CSAREELGTDTQYF. CDR3 in DNA: TGCAGTGCTAGAGAGGAATTAGGCACAGATACGCAGTATTTT. The chain recombines TRBV20-1 with TRBJ2-3; D remains unclear. The CDR3 extends over 14 amino acids. Germline CDR1 reads DFQATT; CDR2 reads SNEGSKA (reference sequence). The V end was cut by 0 bases, the J end by 1 base, with 8 bases between.

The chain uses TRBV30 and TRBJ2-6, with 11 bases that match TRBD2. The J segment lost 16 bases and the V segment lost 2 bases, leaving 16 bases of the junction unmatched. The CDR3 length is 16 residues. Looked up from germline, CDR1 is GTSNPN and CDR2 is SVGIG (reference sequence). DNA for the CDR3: TGTGCCTGGAGTCCCCCCCCACTAGCGGGAGTAGTCAGACTGACTTTC. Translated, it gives CAWSPPPLAGVVRLTF.